The rows below give T cell receptor beta chains drawn from one sample of a study of response to subunit inactivated influenza vaccine. TCRdb itself ran the RT-PCR reads through MiXCR, one entry per CDR3 protein. The sample includes about 190,000 distinct CDR3 sequences, around 15% of them seen just once. The source was CD8+ T cells sorted from PBMCs, collected around 5 days after vaccination. These receptors all stem from a man aged 45-65 years who received an inactivated influenza vaccine. The CDR3 runs from the conserved cysteine through the conserved F or W. Each record gives: V gene, D gene, CDR3 length, clone size, J gene, CDR3 DNA, CDR3 protein. D genes are given only for firm matches. Rows give clone size only sometimes, using once, few, many, or a class for an expanded clone.

V gene: TRBV4-3
D gene: .
CDR3 length: 14
clone size: .
J gene: TRBJ1-1
CDR3 DNA: TGCGCCAGCAGCCAAGAGGGACAGAACACTGAAGCTTTCTTT
CDR3 protein: CASSQEGQNTEAFF

V gene: TRBV29-1
D gene: TRBD2
CDR3 length: 15
clone size: .
J gene: TRBJ2-5
CDR3 DNA: TGCAGCTATGACGGACTAGCGGGGGTTGTAGAGACCCAGTACTTC
CDR3 protein: CSYDGLAGVVETQYF

V gene: TRBV4-3
D gene: .
CDR3 length: 15
clone size: .
J gene: TRBJ2-7
CDR3 DNA: TGCGCCAGCAGTTCAAGCCGGGCGGGGATCTACGAGCAGTACTTC
CDR3 protein: CASSSSRAGIYEQYF

V gene: TRBV27
D gene: .
CDR3 length: 14
clone size: few
J gene: TRBJ1-2
CDR3 DNA: TGTGCCAGCAGTTTACGGGGGGCCGGCTATGGCTACACCTTC
CDR3 protein: CASSLRGAGYGYTF

V gene: TRBV7-9
D gene: .
CDR3 length: 15
clone size: .
J gene: TRBJ1-6
CDR3 DNA: TGTGCCAGCAGCTTAGGATCAGGGTTGCATTCACCCCTCCACTTT
CDR3 protein: CASSLGSGLHSPLHF

V gene: TRBV30
D gene: .
CDR3 length: 14
clone size: .
J gene: TRBJ2-1
CDR3 DNA: TGTGCCTGGAGTATCCCAGCCTCCTACAATGAGCAGTTCTTC
CDR3 protein: CAWSIPASYNEQFF

V gene: TRBV7-9
D gene: TRBD2
CDR3 length: 15
clone size: .
J gene: TRBJ2-3
CDR3 DNA: TGTGCCAGCAGCCGACTAGCGGGAGAAACAGATACGCAGTATTTT
CDR3 protein: CASSRLAGETDTQYF

V gene: TRBV7-3
D gene: .
CDR3 length: 18
clone size: .
J gene: TRBJ1-2
CDR3 DNA: TGTGCCAGCAGCTTAACCCCGGGACCAACGGCTCTTAACTATGGCTACACCTTC
CDR3 protein: CASSLTPGPTALNYGYTF

V gene: TRBV12-3/TRBV12-4
D gene: TRBD1
CDR3 length: 14
clone size: many
J gene: TRBJ1-1
CDR3 DNA: TGTGCCAGCAGTCCGACAGGGGACGGCACTGAAGCTTTCTTT
CDR3 protein: CASSPTGDGTEAFF

V gene: TRBV6-2/TRBV6-3
D gene: .
CDR3 length: 13
clone size: .
J gene: TRBJ2-7
CDR3 DNA: TGTGCCAGCAGCATCACAGGTCCCTACGAGCAGTACTTC
CDR3 protein: CASSITGPYEQYF

V gene: TRBV7-3
D gene: .
CDR3 length: 14
clone size: many
J gene: TRBJ2-1
CDR3 DNA: TGTGCCAGCAGCTTAACTAGCTCCTACAATGAGCAGTTCTTC
CDR3 protein: CASSLTSSYNEQFF

V gene: TRBV20-1
D gene: .
CDR3 length: 14
clone size: many
J gene: TRBJ2-1
CDR3 DNA: TGCAGTGCTAGAGATAGGGCCTTCTACAATGAGCAGTTCTTC
CDR3 protein: CSARDRAFYNEQFF

V gene: TRBV29-1
D gene: TRBD2
CDR3 length: 18
clone size: .
J gene: TRBJ2-7
CDR3 DNA: TGCAGCGTTGATGGGACTAGCGGGAGGGAGAGGGGGTCCTCCGAGCAGTACTTC
CDR3 protein: CSVDGTSGRERGSSEQYF

V gene: TRBV11-1
D gene: .
CDR3 length: 14
clone size: .
J gene: TRBJ2-7
CDR3 DNA: TGTGCCAGCAGACATCGGACAGCGCCCATGGAGCAGTACTTC
CDR3 protein: CASRHRTAPMEQYF

V gene: TRBV7-9
D gene: TRBD1
CDR3 length: 17
clone size: .
J gene: TRBJ2-5
CDR3 DNA: TGTGCCAGCAGCATTATCAAAACCGGGACAGGGCAAGAGACCCAGTACTTC
CDR3 protein: CASSIIKTGTGQETQYF

V gene: TRBV5-1
D gene: .
CDR3 length: 12
clone size: few
J gene: TRBJ2-2
CDR3 DNA: TGCGCCAGCAGCTCGAAGATCGGGGAGCTGTTTTTT
CDR3 protein: CASSSKIGELFF

V gene: TRBV14
D gene: .
CDR3 length: 13
clone size: .
J gene: TRBJ2-5
CDR3 DNA: TGTGCCAGCAGCCAAGTCTTTCTGGAGACCCAGTACTTC
CDR3 protein: CASSQVFLETQYF

V gene: TRBV13
D gene: TRBD2
CDR3 length: 13
clone size: .
J gene: TRBJ2-5
CDR3 DNA: TGTGCCAGCAGTGTGAGGCGGGAGGAGACCCAGTACTTC
CDR3 protein: CASSVRREETQYF

V gene: TRBV7-2
D gene: .
CDR3 length: 16
clone size: many
J gene: TRBJ2-1
CDR3 DNA: TGTGCCAGCAGCCCCATAGAGGGGGGGTCCTACAATGAGCAGTTCTTC
CDR3 protein: CASSPIEGGSYNEQFF

V gene: TRBV7-9
D gene: TRBD1
CDR3 length: 15
clone size: .
J gene: TRBJ2-1
CDR3 DNA: TGTGCCAGCAGCTTCAGTAGGGGACAGGGGCTTGAGCAGTTCTTC
CDR3 protein: CASSFSRGQGLEQFF

V gene: TRBV20-1
D gene: .
CDR3 length: 15
clone size: few
J gene: TRBJ2-7
CDR3 DNA: TGCAGTGCTAGAGATCTCATACAGGCTGAGTACGAGCAGTACTTC
CDR3 protein: CSARDLIQAEYEQYF

V gene: TRBV9
D gene: TRBD2
CDR3 length: 17
clone size: few
J gene: TRBJ2-5
CDR3 DNA: TGTGCCAGCAGCGTAGGAGCGAGTGCGGGAGCGTCAGAGACCCAGTACTTC
CDR3 protein: CASSVGASAGASETQYF

V gene: TRBV10-2
D gene: .
CDR3 length: 14
clone size: many
J gene: TRBJ2-3
CDR3 DNA: TGCGCCAGCAGTGGAGCGCTCGACACAGATACGCAGTATTTT
CDR3 protein: CASSGALDTDTQYF

V gene: TRBV5-1
D gene: .
CDR3 length: 16
clone size: .
J gene: TRBJ2-7
CDR3 DNA: TGCGCCAGCAGCCCCCCGGCGGACGGTAGAATCTGGGAGCAGTACTTC
CDR3 protein: CASSPPADGRIWEQYF

V gene: TRBV7-9
D gene: .
CDR3 length: 12
clone size: many
J gene: TRBJ2-1
CDR3 DNA: TGTGCCAGCAGCTGGGACGGGAATGAGCAGTTCTTC
CDR3 protein: CASSWDGNEQFF

V gene: TRBV7-9
D gene: .
CDR3 length: 15
clone size: many
J gene: TRBJ2-5
CDR3 DNA: TGTGCCAGCAGCGGGCGGGACGGAGTACAAGAGACCCAGTACTTC
CDR3 protein: CASSGRDGVQETQYF

V gene: TRBV7-6
D gene: TRBD1
CDR3 length: 15
clone size: few
J gene: TRBJ2-3
CDR3 DNA: TGTGCCAGCAGCGAGGGGACAGGGCCCAGAGATACGCAGTATTTT
CDR3 protein: CASSEGTGPRDTQYF

V gene: TRBV29-1
D gene: .
CDR3 length: 13
clone size: .
J gene: TRBJ2-1
CDR3 DNA: TGCAGCGTTGAGGATTTTTTCTACAATGAGCAGTTCTTC
CDR3 protein: CSVEDFFYNEQFF

V gene: TRBV11-2
D gene: .
CDR3 length: 12
clone size: .
J gene: TRBJ2-3
CDR3 DNA: TGTGCCAGCAGCTTTATTCCAGATACGCAGTATTTT
CDR3 protein: CASSFIPDTQYF

V gene: TRBV5-6
D gene: .
CDR3 length: 12
clone size: .
J gene: TRBJ1-1
CDR3 DNA: TGTGCCAGCAGCCAAAGGTCGGTTGAAGCTTTCTTT
CDR3 protein: CASSQRSVEAFF

V gene: TRBV10-3
D gene: TRBD2
CDR3 length: 16
clone size: .
J gene: TRBJ2-1
CDR3 DNA: TGTGCCATCAGTGATAGGGGACTAGCGGGAACCTATGAGCAGTTCTTC
CDR3 protein: CAISDRGLAGTYEQFF

V gene: TRBV3-1
D gene: TRBD1
CDR3 length: 15
clone size: many
J gene: TRBJ2-7
CDR3 DNA: TGTGCCAGCAGCGCCACCGGGACAGGGGGGAGAGAGCAGTACTTC
CDR3 protein: CASSATGTGGREQYF

V gene: TRBV5-6
D gene: TRBD2
CDR3 length: 16
clone size: .
J gene: TRBJ2-7
CDR3 DNA: TGTGCCAGCAGCTTGATGGGACTACTATCTTCCTACGAGCAGTACTTC
CDR3 protein: CASSLMGLLSSYEQYF

V gene: TRBV29-1
D gene: .
CDR3 length: 13
clone size: many
J gene: TRBJ2-1
CDR3 DNA: TGCAGCGTTGAGAAAGGATCCCCCAATGAGCAGTTCTTC
CDR3 protein: CSVEKGSPNEQFF

V gene: TRBV11-2
D gene: TRBD1
CDR3 length: 13
clone size: few
J gene: TRBJ2-7
CDR3 DNA: TGTGCCAGCAGCTTCGGGACAGCCTACGAGCAGTACTTC
CDR3 protein: CASSFGTAYEQYF

V gene: TRBV27
D gene: TRBD1
CDR3 length: 17
clone size: .
J gene: TRBJ1-2
CDR3 DNA: TGTGCCAGCAGTTTAATCTCGGGAACTACAGGGGTCTATGGCTACACCTTC
CDR3 protein: CASSLISGTTGVYGYTF

V gene: TRBV10-2
D gene: .
CDR3 length: 16
clone size: few
J gene: TRBJ1-2
CDR3 DNA: TGCGCCAGCAGTGAGTCTGGGCAGGGGACCAACTATGGCTACACCTTC
CDR3 protein: CASSESGQGTNYGYTF

V gene: TRBV5-6
D gene: TRBD1
CDR3 length: 13
clone size: .
J gene: TRBJ2-1
CDR3 DNA: TGTGCCAGCAGCCCCGGGACAGACAATGAGCAGTTCTTC
CDR3 protein: CASSPGTDNEQFF

V gene: TRBV12-3/TRBV12-4
D gene: TRBD1
CDR3 length: 14
clone size: .
J gene: TRBJ2-7
CDR3 DNA: TGTGCCAGCAGTAATAGACAGGGGGCCTACGAGCAGTACTTC
CDR3 protein: CASSNRQGAYEQYF

V gene: TRBV7-9
D gene: TRBD2
CDR3 length: 15
clone size: many
J gene: TRBJ2-1
CDR3 DNA: TGTGCCAGCAGCTTAGCCGGGGGGGCCTACAATGAGCAGTTCTTC
CDR3 protein: CASSLAGGAYNEQFF

V gene: TRBV28
D gene: .
CDR3 length: 13
clone size: many
J gene: TRBJ2-7
CDR3 DNA: TGTGCCAGCACCACGTCGGGCAGCTACGAGCAGTACTTC
CDR3 protein: CASTTSGSYEQYF

V gene: TRBV20-1
D gene: .
CDR3 length: 14
clone size: .
J gene: TRBJ2-7
CDR3 DNA: TGCAGTGCTAGAGATCTCGGGAGACCCCTCGAGCAGTACTTC
CDR3 protein: CSARDLGRPLEQYF

V gene: TRBV7-9
D gene: TRBD2
CDR3 length: 14
clone size: .
J gene: TRBJ2-7
CDR3 DNA: TGTGCCAGCAGCCCGAGGGCGGGGGGCGACGAGCAGTACTTC
CDR3 protein: CASSPRAGGDEQYF

V gene: TRBV28
D gene: .
CDR3 length: 13
clone size: few
J gene: TRBJ1-5
CDR3 DNA: TGTGCCAGCAGTTTTGGGGGTGGACAGCCCCAGCATTTT
CDR3 protein: CASSFGGGQPQHF

V gene: TRBV11-2
D gene: TRBD1
CDR3 length: 17
clone size: .
J gene: TRBJ1-1
CDR3 DNA: TGTGCCAGCAGCTTATCCCTTCGCGGGACAGCTGGGACTGAAGCTTTCTTT
CDR3 protein: CASSLSLRGTAGTEAFF

V gene: TRBV6-1
D gene: .
CDR3 length: 17
clone size: .
J gene: TRBJ1-6
CDR3 DNA: TGTGCCAGCAGTGAATTGGCGGGGAGCTCCTATAATTCACCCCTCCACTTT
CDR3 protein: CASSELAGSSYNSPLHF

V gene: TRBV4-1
D gene: TRBD2
CDR3 length: 22
clone size: .
J gene: TRBJ2-7
CDR3 DNA: TGCGCCAGCAGCTACAACCCCATTTACGGACTAGCGGACGGTGCTGGCTCCTACGAGCAGTACTTC
CDR3 protein: CASSYNPIYGLADGAGSYEQYF

V gene: TRBV11-1
D gene: .
CDR3 length: 14
clone size: .
J gene: TRBJ1-1
CDR3 DNA: TGTGCCAGCAGTTGGGGGCTTTGGAACACTGAAGCTTTCTTT
CDR3 protein: CASSWGLWNTEAFF

V gene: TRBV10-3
D gene: TRBD2
CDR3 length: 15
clone size: .
J gene: TRBJ2-7
CDR3 DNA: TGTGCCATCACGCGAGACGGGAGGCCCTCCTACGAGCAGTACTTC
CDR3 protein: CAITRDGRPSYEQYF

V gene: TRBV20-1
D gene: .
CDR3 length: 14
clone size: few
J gene: TRBJ2-1
CDR3 DNA: TGCAGTGCTAGTGAGTCCATAAACTACAATGAGCAGTTCTTC
CDR3 protein: CSASESINYNEQFF

V gene: TRBV6-2/TRBV6-3
D gene: .
CDR3 length: 13
clone size: many
J gene: TRBJ2-1
CDR3 DNA: TGTGCCAGCAGTTACCAGCGGCCCAATGAGCAGTTCTTC
CDR3 protein: CASSYQRPNEQFF

V gene: TRBV20-1
D gene: .
CDR3 length: 13
clone size: .
J gene: TRBJ1-5
CDR3 DNA: TGCAGTGCCCACCAGTATAGCAATCAGCCCCAGCATTTT
CDR3 protein: CSAHQYSNQPQHF

V gene: TRBV10-3
D gene: TRBD1
CDR3 length: 16
clone size: few
J gene: TRBJ1-6
CDR3 DNA: TGTGCCATCAGTTGGGACAGGGTGGAATATAATTCACCCCTCCACTTT
CDR3 protein: CAISWDRVEYNSPLHF

V gene: TRBV7-9
D gene: .
CDR3 length: 11
clone size: few
J gene: TRBJ2-1
CDR3 DNA: TGTGCCAGCACCCCGGGTCTAGAGCCGTTCTTC
CDR3 protein: CASTPGLEPFF